The text below deals with one T cell receptor beta chain. Its antigen is still unknown. Generated by immunoSEQ multiplex PCR, the TCRdb table keeps only in-frame clones and is missing some. The sample lists approximately 160,000 clones; roughly nine tenths were seen once. This record belongs to a study of cytomegalovirus exposure and HLA in healthy donors. The study's findings and limits: Most TCRs appeared rarely, but some public TCRs recurred in many donors. Later, an analysis found that TCR clusters from the first cohort tended to co-occur in the 120 validation repertoires.

It was the roughly 110-subject validation cohort, separate from the approximately 680-subject first cohort, to which the donors belonged. Germline CDR1 is SGHVS and CDR2 is FNYEAQ. CDR3 length: 16 amino acids. Between the trimmed V and J ends, which lost 1 base and 0 bases, there was a span of 10 bases. The sample comprised PBMCs. The chain has TRBV7-6 and TRBJ1-3; weak D call: TRBD1 (6 bases). The sequence came from a woman aged 18 to 35 in good health and CMV-seropositive. In DNA, the CDR3 is TGTGCCAGCAGCTTAGGCCCGGACAGCTCTGGAAACACCATATATTTT. Its protein is CASSLGPDSSGNTIYF.